This TCR beta chain was sequenced during a study of blood T cell repertoires in COVID-19. On the study more broadly: Whether acute or convalescent, the COVID-19 samples came from the United States, Italy and Spain. Sources were T cells, B-cell-depleted T cells, or PBMCs; the material itself was cDNA or gDNA.

Methods used by the authors: Amplification of reference gene primers was used by the study to estimate nucleated cell counts. Profiling relied on immunoSEQ multiplex PCR, and the TCRdb table lists in-frame clones only, not all of them. V and J calls and clone size are those listed in that table; D and trimming were worked out from the DNA. Of roughly 260,000 clones in the sample, about 88% were seen once. Germline V gives CDR1 SGHDT, CDR2 YYEEEE. V lost 1 base to trimming and J lost 0 bases, with 5 bases between them. This CDR3 comprises 14 residues. The chain is built from TRBV5-6 and TRBJ1-5; weak D call: TRBD1 (5 bases). Sequenced input: peripheral blood. This receptor was taken from a man aged 55 to 70 who had recovered from COVID-19. CDR3 protein: CASSLTGSNQPQHF. The DNA of the CDR3 is TGTGCCAGCAGCTTGACAGGTAGCAATCAGCCCCAGCATTTT.